What follows describes a single T cell receptor (beta chain). The data originate from a study of blood T cells in healthy people across ages. CDR3 length: 16 residues. V gave up 3 bases and J gave up 4 bases, with 19 bases separating them. Looked up from germline, CDR1 is DFQATT and CDR2 is SNEGSKA (reference sequence). It was with a sample-barcoded 5' primer and a J-beta primer mix that a second PCR of about 7 to 12 cycles was run. TCRdb reanalysed the 5' RACE reads using MiXCR and keeps one entry per CDR3 protein. The sample contains roughly 1.4 million distinct CDR3 sequences, 59% of which appear only once.

Sequenced: blood. This receptor was taken from a man younger than 35 in good health. The rearrangement links TRBV20-1 to TRBJ2-1, with D possibly TRBD1 on 6 matching bases. The CDR3 sequence is CSASRRQDLPYNEQFF. In DNA form, the CDR3 reads TGCAGTGCTAGCCGAAGACAGGACTTACCTTACAATGAGCAGTTCTTC.